A selection of T cell receptor beta chains follows, all from one sample in a study of blood T cells in healthy people across ages. MiXCR was run by TCRdb on the 5' RACE reads, yielding one entry per CDR3 protein. The sample has 790,000 or so distinct CDR3 sequences; around three fifths are singletons. The sequenced sample was blood. All receptors come from a man aged 40-55 years in good health. Each CDR3 is given with its conserved first and last residue. D genes are given only for firm matches. Only part of the rows carry a size: once, few, many, or a class if the clone is expanded.

clone size: few; D gene: -; J gene: TRBJ2-1; V gene: TRBV6-2/TRBV6-3; CDR3 protein: CASSYSDYLAYNEQFF; CDR3 DNA: TGTGCCAGCAGTTACTCTGACTATCTGGCCTACAATGAGCAGTTCTTC
clone size: few; D gene: TRBD1; J gene: TRBJ1-2; V gene: TRBV20-1; CDR3 protein: CSADHGTGGSGYTF; CDR3 DNA: TGCAGTGCTGACCACGGGACAGGGGGCTCTGGCTACACCTTC
clone size: few; D gene: -; J gene: TRBJ2-7; V gene: TRBV6-2/TRBV6-3; CDR3 protein: CASSYSEVYYEQYF; CDR3 DNA: TGTGCCAGCAGTTATTCGGAGGTCTACTACGAGCAGTACTTC
clone size: -; D gene: -; J gene: TRBJ2-3; V gene: TRBV28; CDR3 protein: CASSLPPPAGRTDTQYF; CDR3 DNA: TGTGCCAGCAGTTTACCCCCTCCGGCGGGCCGCACAGATACGCAGTATTTT
clone size: once; D gene: TRBD1; J gene: TRBJ2-3; V gene: TRBV27; CDR3 protein: CASSFGGQGASHTQYF; CDR3 DNA: TGTGCCAGCAGTTTTGGAGGACAGGGAGCCTCCCATACGCAGTATTTT
clone size: -; D gene: TRBD1; J gene: TRBJ2-5; V gene: TRBV24-1; CDR3 protein: CATSDHNGGPGGQYF; CDR3 DNA: TGTGCCACCAGTGATCACAACGGTGGCCCAGGGGGCCAGTACTTC
clone size: few; D gene: -; J gene: TRBJ2-5; V gene: TRBV7-2; CDR3 protein: CASSWVGSGEETQYF; CDR3 DNA: TGTGCCAGCAGCTGGGTGGGTAGTGGAGAGGAGACCCAGTACTTC
clone size: -; D gene: TRBD2; J gene: TRBJ2-1; V gene: TRBV30; CDR3 protein: CAWKGDYYNEQFF; CDR3 DNA: TGTGCCTGGAAAGGGGACTACTACAATGAGCAGTTCTTC
clone size: few; D gene: -; J gene: TRBJ2-7; V gene: TRBV3-1; CDR3 protein: CASSKAATYEQYF; CDR3 DNA: TGTGCCAGCAGCAAGGCTGCTACTTACGAGCAGTACTTC
clone size: -; D gene: TRBD1; J gene: TRBJ2-7; V gene: TRBV28; CDR3 protein: CASSPPGQPVYEQYF; CDR3 DNA: TGTGCCAGCAGTCCCCCGGGACAGCCAGTCTACGAGCAGTACTTC
clone size: few; D gene: -; J gene: TRBJ2-1; V gene: TRBV20-1; CDR3 protein: CSAFLPATGGEQFF; CDR3 DNA: TGCAGTGCTTTCCTTCCCGCGACCGGGGGTGAGCAGTTCTTC